This TCR beta chain was observed in a study of identical twins. The study, taken as a whole, reports: A lower insertion count was a feature of abundant cord blood beta clonotypes, with no such feature in memory repertoires.

There are a few counts of this clonotype. What it binds is unknown. After template switching added a universal primer site, the resulting cDNA carried unique molecular identifiers. TCRdb reanalysed the 5' RACE reads using MiXCR and keeps one entry per CDR3 protein. The data hold about 810,000 distinct CDR3 sequences, with approximately 13% observed a single time. V dropped 0 bases and J dropped 0 bases, with 7 bases sitting between them. The length of the CDR3 is 16 residues. CDR1 and CDR2 (germline): SGHRS, YFSETQ. The same data also contributed to another study, on yellow fever vaccine responses in identical twins. This second report adds: Vaccine-induced T cell responses in twins were reportedly observed to appear partly convergent, partly personalized.

The origin of this receptor is a woman under 30 in good health. The rearrangement joins TRBV5-1 to TRBJ1-6; no clear D. The source material was PBMCs. CDR3 nucleotide sequence: TGCGCCAGCAGCTTGGGGTTCGGCTCCTATAATTCACCCCTCCACTTT. This encodes CASSLGFGSYNSPLHF.